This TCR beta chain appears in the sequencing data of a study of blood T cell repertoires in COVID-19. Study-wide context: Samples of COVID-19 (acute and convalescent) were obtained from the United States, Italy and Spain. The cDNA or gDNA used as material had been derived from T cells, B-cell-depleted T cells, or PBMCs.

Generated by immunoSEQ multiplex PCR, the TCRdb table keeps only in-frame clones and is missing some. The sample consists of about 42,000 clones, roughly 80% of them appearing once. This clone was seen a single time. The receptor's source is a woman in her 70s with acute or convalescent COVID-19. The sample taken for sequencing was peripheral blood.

DNA for the CDR3: TGTGCCAGCAGTTTCGCGGGGGGGAACTATGGCTACACCTTC. It encodes CASSFAGGNYGYTF. The chain employs TRBV27 and TRBJ1-2; D might be TRBD1 (5 bases). V shed 3 bases and J shed 2 bases, with 10 bases lying between them. There are 14 residues in the CDR3. The V gene's germline CDR1 is MNHEY and CDR2 SMNVEV (reference sequence).